The clone carrying this TCR beta chain was seen a few times. The antigen is undetermined. The J segment lost 3 bases and the V segment lost 5 bases, leaving 10 bases of the junction unmatched. CDR1 is PRHDT and CDR2 is FYEKMQ in the germline V gene (reference sequence). The CDR3 runs 17 residues. These data belong to a study of OX40 agonist ivuxolimab in advanced cancers. Overall study context: Patients received the agonistic anti-OX40 (CD134) antibody ivuxolimab.

Generated by immunoSEQ multiplex PCR, the TCRdb table keeps only in-frame clones and is missing some. Of about 89,000 clones listed, 70% to 90% are singletons. Study-wide results and limits: Among the lowest peripheral clonal expansion occurred in 0.1-3.0 mg/kg partial responders.

V gene TRBV13 combines with J gene TRBJ2-4; TRBD2 matches 10 bases. Here the sequenced sample was CD4+ or CD8+ T cells sorted from blood, taken in a trial of the OX40 agonist ivuxolimab. This sequence was found in an adult with an advanced solid tumor such as melanoma, head and neck, liver or kidney cancer. For the CDR3, the DNA is TGTGCCAGCAGCACCCCTAGCGGGGGAGGTGACAAAAACATTCAGTACTTC. Translated, it gives CASSTPSGGGDKNIQYF.